This is a list of T cell receptor beta chains from one sample in a study of vaccination and CD4 T cells after COVID-19. TCRdb used MiXCR to reprocess the PCR reads, holding one entry per CDR3 protein. The data contain several thousand distinct CDR3 sequences, around 33% of them singletons. These receptors' targets are unknown. Sequences were obtained from cultured CD4+ T cells from blood. The receptors were gathered from a human donor with COVID-19. CDR3s include the opening cysteine and the closing phenylalanine or tryptophan. D genes are given only for firm matches. Only some rows state a clone size, as once, few, many or a class for expanded clones.

CASSIGGTSGGPDTQYF TGTGCCAGTAGTATAGGTGGGACTAGCGGGGGACCAGATACGCAGTATTTT TRBV19 - TRBJ2-3 TRBD2
CASTGTSTGETQYF TGTGCCAGCACCGGGACTTCCACGGGGGAGACCCAGTACTTC TRBV11-2 - TRBJ2-5 -
CASSLQGWEQYF TGTGCCAGCAGTTTGCAGGGGTGGGAGCAGTACTTC TRBV28 - TRBJ2-7 -
CASRLHREVNYGYTF TGTGCCAGCAGGTTACACAGGGAGGTCAACTATGGCTACACCTTC TRBV6-1 few TRBJ1-2 -
CSHHGGGAGTDTQYF TGCAGTCACCACGGAGGGGGGGCCGGCACAGATACGCAGTATTTT TRBV20-1 few TRBJ2-3 -
CASSIGGLGGTDTQYF TGTGCCAGTAGTATTGGGGGACTGGGGGGGACAGATACGCAGTATTTT TRBV19 - TRBJ2-3 TRBD2
CIATGTSYEQYF TGCATCGCGACAGGGACCTCCTACGAGCAGTACTTC TRBV20-1 few TRBJ2-7 TRBD1
CASSLLAGGRSPLHF TGTGCCAGCAGTTTACTGGCAGGGGGACGATCACCCCTCCACTTT TRBV12-3/TRBV12-4 few TRBJ1-6 TRBD1
CASSHGTNTEAFF TGTGCCAGCAGCCACGGGACCAACACTGAAGCTTTCTTT TRBV12-3/TRBV12-4 medium-sized TRBJ1-1 -
CATSDPDTPGVETQYF TGTGCCACCAGTGACCCGGACACCCCGGGGGTGGAGACCCAGTACTTC TRBV24-1 few TRBJ2-5 -
CASAAGTVIYEQYF TGTGCCAGCGCCGCCGGGACAGTGATCTACGAGCAGTACTTC TRBV6-1 few TRBJ2-7 TRBD1
CASSYPAGSQPQHF TGTGCCAGCAGTTACCCGGCAGGGTCGCAGCCCCAGCATTTT TRBV6-2/TRBV6-3 few TRBJ1-5 -
CASSIGTGAYYGYTF TGTGCCAGTAGTATTGGAACCGGGGCATACTATGGCTACACCTTC TRBV19 few TRBJ1-2 -
CASSLPGRTEKLFF TGTGCCAGCAGTCTTCCGGGACGGACGGAAAAACTGTTTTTT TRBV28 - TRBJ1-4 -
CASSKSGAADTQYF TGTGCCAGCAGCAAGTCGGGGGCAGCAGATACGCAGTATTTT TRBV7-3 - TRBJ2-3 -
CSAKAGGSSGELFF TGCAGTGCTAAAGCGGGGGGTTCATCCGGGGAGCTGTTTTTT TRBV20-1 - TRBJ2-2 TRBD2
CASSSYRGQGNTEAFF TGTGCCAGCAGCTCCTACCGGGGGCAAGGGAACACTGAAGCTTTCTTT TRBV5-4 - TRBJ1-1 -
CAWSVSRDSEAFF TGTGCCTGGAGTGTGAGCAGAGACTCTGAAGCTTTCTTT TRBV30 - TRBJ1-1 -
CASSLERVFVTQYF TGTGCCAGCAGTTTAGAGCGTGTTTTTGTGACCCAGTACTTC TRBV12-3/TRBV12-4 - TRBJ2-5 -
CAWSPLGAWPSTDTQYF TGTGCCTGGAGCCCTTTGGGGGCTTGGCCGAGCACAGATACGCAGTATTTT TRBV30 - TRBJ2-3 -
CSARAQAGTRGRREQYF TGCAGTGCTAGGGCACAAGCCGGGACCCGGGGACGTCGCGAGCAGTACTTC TRBV20-1 - TRBJ2-7 -
CASTLSRTGEGETQYF TGTGCCAGCACCCTTAGCCGGACAGGGGAAGGTGAGACCCAGTACTTC TRBV12-3/TRBV12-4 - TRBJ2-5 TRBD1
CASSPRMRQGYGYTF TGTGCCAGCAGCCCCCGGATGAGACAGGGCTATGGCTACACCTTC TRBV11-2 large TRBJ1-2 TRBD1
CSARVGETQYF TGCAGTGCTAGAGTGGGAGAGACCCAGTACTTC TRBV20-1 few TRBJ2-5 -
CATRKPHGGLGTEAFF TGTGCCACCCGAAAACCCCATGGGGGGTTAGGCACTGAAGCTTTCTTT TRBV6-1 - TRBJ1-1 -